These 13 T cell receptor beta chains share one sample of origin, sequenced in a study of beta chain features in type 1 diabetes. Expressed TCRB transcripts were sequenced after all isolated RNA was converted to cDNA. TCRdb's table, derived via immunoSEQ multiplex PCR, lists solely in-frame clones and lacks some. This table has almost 350,000 clones, 8% appearing once. Sequenced sample: central memory CD4+ T cells from blood. The receptors shown here come from a woman between 18 and 29 years old in good health.

This clone showed up just a few times. The chain uses TRBV5-8 and TRBJ2-2; 7 positions agree with TRBD1. J gave up 0 bases and V 1 base, and 6 bases lay outside the gene matches. The CDR3 has 17 amino acids. Germline V gene data show CDR1 as SGHTS and CDR2 as YDEGEE. CDR3 sequence reads: CASSLSYGTANTGELFF. The CDR3 DNA follows: TGTGCCAGCAGCTTGTCTTACGGGACAGCGAACACCGGGGAGCTGTTTTTT.

A few counts support this clone. This rearrangement joins TRBV10-3 to TRBJ2-7; 11 bases agree with TRBD1. The V segment lost 3 bases and the J segment 3 bases; nucleotides outside the gene matches: 7. CDR1 is ENHRY and CDR2 is SYGVKD in the germline V gene. The CDR3 covers 16 residues. The CDR3 DNA is TGTGCCATCAGTGATTTTACCGGGACAGGGGGCTACGAGCAGTACTTC. It specifies CAISDFTGTGGYEQYF.

This clone was detected only a few times. The CDR3 nucleotides read TGCGCCAGCAGCCCGACCGGACGAAACTCCTACAATGAGCAGTTCTTC. This codes for CASSPTGRNSYNEQFF. The rearrangement links TRBV4-1 to TRBJ2-1; D is uncertain. The CDR3 spans 16 residues. CDR1 MGHRA and CDR2 YSYEKL come from the germline V gene. V was trimmed by 4 bases and J by 0 bases, leaving 13 bases between them.

This chain links TRBV2 with TRBJ1-2, with a weak D call TRBD1 (5 bases). Trimming stripped 6 bases from V and 5 bases from J, with 13 bases between. The CDR3 extends over 13 amino acids. Germline V gene data show CDR1 as SNHLY and CDR2 as FYNNEI. The CDR3 DNA is TGTGCCAGCAGGCGTCAGGGTTCGTATGGCTACACCTTC. The encoded protein is CASRRQGSYGYTF.

This sequence joins TRBV4-2 and TRBJ2-7; D unresolved. Deletions cut 4 bases from V and 0 bases from J, with 16 bases between. Per germline, CDR1 LGHNA and CDR2 YNFKEQ. This CDR3 region has 16 residues. DNA of the CDR3: TGTGCCAGCAGCCGAAGTACCACCCAGAGCTCCTACGAGCAGTACTTC. Protein sequence: CASSRSTTQSSYEQYF.

The V and J genes are TRBV15 and TRBJ1-4, with 9 nucleotides matching TRBD1. The CDR3 extends over 16 amino acids. J gave up 6 bases and V 4 bases, and 9 bases lay outside the gene matches. Looked up from germline, CDR1 is LNHNV and CDR2 is YYDKDF (reference sequence). This CDR3 reads CATSKDSTGGDEKLFF. CDR3 sequence (DNA): TGTGCCACCAGCAAAGACTCGACAGGGGGAGATGAAAAACTGTTTTTT.

This clone was observed a few times. The chain combines TRBV5-6 with TRBJ1-2; D unresolved. Germline CDR1 reads SGHDT; CDR2 reads YYEEEE. Trimming shortened V by 4 bases and J by 5 bases, and 18 bases separated the two germline ends. The CDR3 runs to 15 residues. The CDR3 sequence: CASSRVEGPRYGYTF. The CDR3 nucleotides read TGTGCCAGCAGCCGTGTAGAGGGCCCAAGGTATGGCTACACCTTC.

This clone was detected only a few times. The rearrangement uses TRBV5-1 and TRBJ2-5; 11 nucleotides agree with TRBD2. Germline V lookup: CDR1 SGHRS, CDR2 YFSETQ. The CDR3 spans 19 residues. The J segment lost 4 bases and the V segment lost 3 bases, leaving 17 bases of the junction unmatched. In DNA, the CDR3 is TGCGCCAGCAGCTCACGTAGCGGGAGGGCCGTGCCTCTCCGAGAGACCCAGTACTTC. The encoded protein is CASSSRSGRAVPLRETQYF.

This clone has ten or more counts. The chain has TRBV7-9 and TRBJ2-6, with 8 bases aligning to TRBD1. CDR1 is SEHNR, CDR2 FQNEAQ, per germline (reference sequence). This CDR3 has 16 residues. J gave up 3 bases and V 5 bases, and 6 bases lay outside the gene matches. CDR3 sequence: CASSPGGQDGANVLTF. In DNA form, the CDR3 reads TGTGCCAGCAGCCCCGGGGGACAGGATGGGGCCAACGTCCTGACTTTC.

V is TRBV7-2 and J is TRBJ2-7; D gene unclear. This CDR3 has 17 amino acids. From germline, CDR1 is SGHTA and CDR2 FQGNSA. The V and J ends lost 5 bases and 3 bases respectively, with 23 bases between them. The chain's CDR3 is CASSTAGHKQVYYEQYF. The CDR3 DNA is TGTGCCAGCAGCACAGCCGGGCATAAACAAGTTTACTACGAGCAGTACTTC.

The rearrangement joins TRBV7-3 to TRBJ2-2; D remains ambiguous. Trimming took 8 bases from V and 4 from J, leaving 11 bases between them. There are 13 residues in the CDR3. CDR1 and CDR2 (germline): SGHTA, FQGTGA. The CDR3 sequence is CASRQTTTGELFF. CDR3 DNA: TGTGCCAGCCGGCAAACAACCACCGGGGAGCTGTTTTTT.

This clone has only a few counts. The chain joins TRBV5-1 to TRBJ2-3; 11 nucleotides align to TRBD1. CDR1 is SGHRS, CDR2 YFSETQ, per germline. Trimming took 2 bases from V and 6 from J; bases not matched to a gene: 5. CDR3 length: 15 amino acids. The CDR3 DNA reads TGCGCCAGCAGCTTCAGAGGACAGGGGGCGGATACGCAGTATTTT. Encoded protein: CASSFRGQGADTQYF.

Note on this clone: The identical CDR3 is also encoded by other nucleotide sequences in the sample. The chain couples TRBV7-2 to TRBJ2-3; 10 bases match TRBD1. The V and J ends lost 5 bases and 4 bases, in that order; junction bases with no gene match: 3. The CDR3 sequence is 14 residues long. Germline CDR1 is SGHTA and CDR2 is FQGNSA. Written as DNA, the CDR3 is TGTGCCAGCAGCGCCGGACAGGGGGCAGATACGCAGTATTTT. It specifies CASSAGQGADTQYF.